This paragraph reports one TCR beta chain. Its antigen remains unknown. The data derive from a study of identical twins. Study-level points and caveats: Twins shared out-of-frame alpha sequences with excess low generation probability.

TCRdb used MiXCR to reprocess the 5' RACE reads, holding one entry per CDR3 protein. The data contain 700,000 or so distinct CDR3 sequences, 21% of them singletons. CDR1 and CDR2 (germline): SQVTM, ANQGSEA. The CDR3 contains 14 residues. V was cut by 7 bases and J by 4 bases, with 19 bases left in between. The data also belong to a second study, concerning T cells expressing NK-cell markers.

This sequence joins TRBV29-1 and TRBJ1-2; TRBD1 is a possible D gene (6 bases). The TCR comes from a woman in her late teens or twenties in good health. The material sequenced was PBMCs. The CDR3: CSGSDSSGGYGYTF. The CDR3 nucleotides are TGCAGCGGATCGGACAGCTCAGGCGGCTATGGCTACACCTTC.